This TCR beta chain is from a study of CD8 T cells in Susac syndrome. Between the trimmed V and J ends, which lost 3 bases and 0 bases, there was a span of 15 bases. Germline loops: CDR1 LNHNV, CDR2 YYDKDF (reference sequence). This CDR3 contains 17 residues. Peripheral blood CD8+ and CD4+ T cells were profiled by TCR beta sequencing. The multiple sclerosis control group comprised treatment-naive patients with stable or active relapsing-remitting disease. With random hexamers, reverse transcription was performed on about 0.5 to 1 ug of RNA. Across 54 Vbeta and 13 Jbeta, immunoSEQ multiplex PCR amplified TCR beta CDR3. A single record per CDR3 protein comes from TCRdb applying MiXCR to the immunoSEQ multiplex PCR reads. In the table there are 140,000 or so distinct CDR3 sequences, 85% to 95% of which are singletons.

Sample: CD4+ T cells from PBMCs. This TCR derives from a human donor with multiple sclerosis. This chain links TRBV15 with TRBJ1-5; D is perhaps TRBD1 (5 bases). The CDR3, as DNA: TGTGCCACCAGCAGTGGCTACGAGGGGATTAGCAATCAGCCCCAGCATTTT. Translation: CATSSGYEGISNQPQHF.